The 32 T cell receptor beta chains in this list originate from one sample, sequenced in a study of blood T cell repertoires in COVID-19. Assay: immunoSEQ multiplex PCR; the TCRdb copy retains only in-frame clones and omits some. Of approximately 120,000 clones in the sample, around 90% were seen once. The sequenced material came from peripheral blood. Receptor source: a human donor in a cohort sampled during active COVID-19.

V and J are TRBV6-5 and TRBJ2-3, with 11 bases identical to TRBD2. Germline V gene lookup returns CDR1 MNHEY and CDR2 SVGAGI. The CDR3 extends over 14 amino acids. Germline trimming cut 10 bases from V and 2 bases from J; bases unmatched to any gene: 5. The CDR3 bases are TGTGCCACCGTTAGCGGGAGGGCCACAGATACGCAGTATTTT. Its translation is CATVSGRATDTQYF.

The genes are TRBV13 and TRBJ2-7, with 13 bases aligning to TRBD2. Trimming removed 5 bases from V and 5 bases from J; junction bases left unmatched: 9. Per the germline V gene, CDR1 is PRHDT and CDR2 is FYEKMQ (reference sequence). The CDR3 extends over 16 amino acids. CDR3: CASSPRLAGGRDEQYF. The DNA of the CDR3 is TGTGCCAGCAGCCCACGACTAGCGGGAGGTCGAGACGAGCAGTACTTC.

The rearrangement uses TRBV28 and TRBJ2-7; the match to TRBD2 covers 12 bases. V was pared by 8 bases and J by 7 bases, with 6 bases of the junction left unmatched. Germline-derived CDR1 and CDR2 are MDHEN and SYDVKM. This CDR3 comprises 13 residues. CDR3 in amino acids: CASRASGGVEQYF. CDR3 coding DNA: TGTGCCAGCCGGGCTAGCGGGGGGGTGGAGCAGTACTTC.

This clone is a singleton in its sample. This rearrangement joins TRBV7-9 to TRBJ2-1; TRBD2 is a possible D gene (6 bases). CDR1 is SEHNR, CDR2 FQNEAQ, per germline (reference sequence). The length of the CDR3 is 15 residues. V dropped 3 bases and J dropped 7 bases, with 16 bases sitting between them. This chain's CDR3 is CASSLGTQAWNEQFF. DNA for the CDR3: TGTGCCAGCAGCTTGGGGACTCAGGCGTGGAATGAGCAGTTCTTC.

The chain is built from TRBV5-1 and TRBJ1-5; the D is unclear. Germline CDR1 and CDR2: SGHRS and YFSETQ. Trimming took off 0 bases at V and 4 bases at J, with 14 bases between the two ends. The CDR3 is made up of 16 amino acids. CDR3 region: CASSLGASGVNQPQHF. The CDR3 DNA is TGCGCCAGCAGCTTGGGGGCTAGCGGGGTTAATCAGCCCCAGCATTTT.

The table lists this clone with a few counts. J is TRBJ1-1 and V is TRBV10-3; no firm D call. The CDR3 has 14 amino acids. Germline-derived CDR1 and CDR2 are ENHRY and SYGVKD. The V end lost 5 bases, the J end lost 1 base, and 11 bases lay between the germline ends. The DNA for the CDR3 is TGTGCCATCAGTTTTGGCACACAGAACACTGAAGCTTTCTTT. Translation: CAISFGTQNTEAFF.

This sequence joins TRBV6-5 and TRBJ1-3; TRBD1 is a possible D gene (6 bases). This CDR3 has 14 residues. V gave up 6 bases and J gave up 3 bases, with 12 bases separating them. Germline V gene data show CDR1 as MNHEY and CDR2 as SVGAGI. The CDR3 spells CASSDTGLGNTIYF. The CDR3 nucleotides read TGTGCCAGCAGCGATACAGGGCTTGGAAACACCATATATTTT.

V and J are TRBV13 and TRBJ2-1; 8 bases fit TRBD2. Germline loops: CDR1 PRHDT, CDR2 FYEKMQ (reference sequence). J lost 8 bases, V lost 4 bases, and 13 bases had no gene match. There are 16 residues in the CDR3. The CDR3 here is CASSSPSIGGAHEQFF. The CDR3 region has the DNA TGTGCCAGCAGCTCCCCTTCGATCGGGGGGGCCCATGAGCAGTTCTTC. The full variable domain, rest sourced from reference TRBV13 and TRBJ2-1, is AAGVIQSPRHLIKEKRETATLKCYPIPRHDTVYWYQQGPGQDPQFLISFYEKMQSDKGSIPDRFSAQQFSDYHSELNMSSLELGDSALYFCASSSPSIGGAHEQFFGPGTRLTVL.

This chain uses TRBV6-4 with TRBJ1-2; possibly TRBD1 for D (6 bases). V lost 7 bases to trimming and J lost 4 bases, with 16 bases between them. The CDR3 has 14 residues. CDR1 MRHNA and CDR2 SNTAGT come from the germline V gene. The CDR3 coding sequence is TGTGCCAGCAAACCGGACAGTTCATCCTATGGCTACACCTTC. Encoded protein: CASKPDSSSYGYTF.

The chain combines TRBV12-3 or TRBV12-4 with TRBJ2-7; D is possibly TRBD2 (5 bases). With 3 bases removed from V and 6 bases from J, the gap between germline ends came to 9 bases. This CDR3 spans 12 amino acids. The CDR3 DNA sequence: TGTGCCAGCAGTTTGACGGCGGGCGAGCAGTACTTC. Translating it yields CASSLTAGEQYF.

This chain uses TRBV7-6 with TRBJ2-7, with TRBD1 matching over 9 bases. Germline assignment: CDR1 SGHVS and CDR2 FNYEAQ. The CDR3 length is 16 residues. The junction had 6 bases not matched to a gene; V was cut back by 1 base and J by 2 bases. CDR3 nucleotide sequence: TGTGCCAGCAGCTTAGGGAGCGGGACAGGGCCCTACGAGCAGTACTTC. Protein product: CASSLGSGTGPYEQYF.

The chain carries TRBV7-3 and TRBJ2-1; 12 bases line up with TRBD2. The CDR3 is 15 amino acids. The trim removed 5 bases at V and 7 bases at J, leaving 6 bases unmatched. In germline, CDR1 is SGHTA, CDR2 FQGTGA. The CDR3 sequence is CASSTLAGGRNEQFF. CDR3 bases: TGTGCCAGCAGCACACTAGCGGGGGGCCGAAATGAGCAGTTCTTC.

Note on this clone: Other DNA sequences in this sample translate to the same CDR3. The V call is TRBV7-9, the J call TRBJ2-3, with no clear D. The CDR3 runs 14 residues. Trimming pared 2 bases from V and 0 bases from J, leaving 6 bases between. Germline values: CDR1 SEHNR, CDR2 FQNEAQ (reference sequence). The CDR3, as DNA: TGTGCCAGCAGCTTAACCGGGAGCACAGATACGCAGTATTTT. This sequence encodes CASSLTGSTDTQYF.

V and J are TRBV19 and TRBJ1-5; D remains ambiguous. Trimming pared 4 bases from V and 2 bases from J, leaving 12 bases between. Germline V gene data show CDR1 as LNHDA and CDR2 as SQIVND (reference sequence). This CDR3 comprises 15 residues. CDR3 coding DNA: TGTGCCAGTAGTAGGCAGATCGCGGGCAATCAGCCCCAGCATTTT. It is translated as CASSRQIAGNQPQHF. The full variable domain, completed using reference TRBV19 and TRBJ1-5, is DGGITQSPKYLFRKEGQNVTLSCEQNLNHDAMYWYRQDPGQGLRLIYYSQIVNDFQKGDIAEGYSVSREKKESFPLTVTSAQKNPTAFYLCASSRQIAGNQPQHFGDGTRLSIL.

Worth noting for this clone: Additional DNA sequences in this sample encode the identical CDR3. The chain is built from TRBV5-1 and TRBJ2-6, with D maybe TRBD2 (5 bases). V lost 0 bases and J 2 bases, leaving 6 bases between the germline ends. The CDR3 loop spans 15 amino acids. Germline CDR1 and CDR2: SGHRS and YFSETQ. The CDR3 DNA reads as TGCGCCAGCAGCTTGGGAGGGACTGGGGCCAACGTCCTGACTTTC. This gives the protein CASSLGGTGANVLTF.

The chain uses TRBV28 and TRBJ1-6; 7 nucleotides align to TRBD1. The V segment lost 5 bases and the J segment 3 bases; nucleotides outside the gene matches: 4. CDR3 length: 15 residues. Germline V lookup: CDR1 MDHEN, CDR2 SYDVKM. CDR3 in DNA: TGTGCCAGCAGTACCGGGACAGTCTATAATTCACCCCTCCACTTT. Its translation is CASSTGTVYNSPLHF.

The rearrangement uses TRBV6-5 and TRBJ2-2, with TRBD1 as a possible D gene (6 bases). Germline V gene data show CDR1 as MNHEY and CDR2 as SVGAGI. This CDR3 comprises 14 residues. V dropped 6 bases and J dropped 6 bases, with 14 bases sitting between them. The CDR3 coding sequence is TGTGCCAGCAGGGGGTGGGGGCCGGCCGGGGAGCTGTTTTTT. Translating gives CASRGWGPAGELFF.

This chain connects TRBV18 to TRBJ2-2; 7 bases align to TRBD2. J was trimmed by 2 bases and V by 3 bases; bases with no gene match: 9. CDR3 length: 17 amino acids. Germline V lookup: CDR1 KGHSH, CDR2 LQKENI. This CDR3 is CASSPRFTSANTGELFF. The DNA of the CDR3 is TGTGCCAGCTCACCCCGTTTCACTAGCGCCAACACCGGGGAGCTGTTTTTT.

The V gene is TRBV24-1, the J gene TRBJ2-7; D perhaps matches TRBD1 (5 bases). Germline CDR1 and CDR2: KGHDR and SFDVKD. This CDR3 spans 13 amino acids. Trimming removed 3 bases from V and 4 bases from J, with 9 bases in between. The chain's CDR3 is CATSDGARYEQYF. In nucleotides, the CDR3 is TGTGCCACCAGTGATGGGGCCCGGTACGAGCAGTACTTC.

This chain connects TRBV5-4 to TRBJ2-3; no firm D call. The CDR3 sequence is 16 residues long. V was clipped by 2 bases and J by 0 bases, with 13 bases between them. Per the germline V gene, CDR1 is SGHNT and CDR2 is YYREEE (reference sequence). CDR3 sequence (DNA): TGTGCCAGCAGCTTCGCGGTGGCCCTAAGCACAGATACGCAGTATTTT. Translating gives CASSFAVALSTDTQYF.

This chain connects TRBV28 to TRBJ2-1; 9 bases are shared with TRBD1. The germline V gene has CDR1 MDHEN and CDR2 SYDVKM. The CDR3 totals 15 residues. Trimming removed 6 bases from V and 7 bases from J; junction bases left unmatched: 10. The chain's CDR3 is CASSPRDRVRNEQFF. The CDR3 DNA follows: TGTGCCAGCAGCCCCCGGGACAGGGTAAGGAATGAGCAGTTCTTC.

V and J are TRBV11-3 and TRBJ2-2, with TRBD2 matching over 11 bases. This CDR3 comprises 19 residues. V shed 0 bases and J 1 base; nucleotides not matched to a gene: 7. Germline CDR1 and CDR2: SGHNT and YENEEA. The CDR3 loop reads CASSLDLVGLAGNTGELFF. Here the CDR3 DNA reads TGTGCCAGCAGCTTAGATTTGGTCGGACTAGCGGGGAACACCGGGGAGCTGTTTTTT.

The rearrangement joins TRBV27 to TRBJ1-4, with 9 bases that match TRBD1. The CDR3 is made up of 16 amino acids. V shed 0 bases, J shed 6 bases, and the junction held 5 bases outside the gene matches. Germline-derived CDR1 and CDR2 are MNHEY and SMNVEV (reference sequence). This CDR3 reads CASSLSGTGSYEKLFF. The CDR3 DNA reads as TGTGCCAGCAGTTTATCCGGGACAGGGAGTTATGAAAAACTGTTTTTT.

The chain carries TRBV7-2 and TRBJ2-5; TRBD1 is a possible D gene (5 bases). Germline CDR1 reads SGHTA; CDR2 reads FQGNSA. The V and J ends lost 5 bases and 5 bases respectively, with 12 bases between them. The CDR3 sequence is 13 residues long. This CDR3 reads CASSLDRSETQYF. The CDR3 nucleotides read TGTGCCAGCAGCCTTGACAGATCGGAGACCCAGTACTTC.

The CDR3, as DNA: TGTGCCAGCAGCCAAGGATGGGGACAGGGGGCCCCCGGGGAGCTGTTTTTT. Encoded protein: CASSQGWGQGAPGELFF. The chain recombines TRBV7-2 with TRBJ2-2, with TRBD1 matching 12 bases. V dropped 5 bases and J dropped 6; count of bases not matched to a gene: 10. In germline, CDR1 is SGHTA, CDR2 FQGNSA. The CDR3 consists of 17 residues.

This rearrangement joins TRBV11-2 to TRBJ1-4, with TRBD1 identical over 12 bases. The V gene's germline CDR1 is SGHAT and CDR2 FQNNGV. The CDR3 totals 18 residues. V trimming: 4 bases; J trimming: 4 bases; junction bases outside the gene matches: 10. In DNA form, the CDR3 reads TGTGCCAGCAGCTCCTTGCGGGACAGGGGGCACTTTAATGAAAAACTGTTTTTT. Amino acids: CASSSLRDRGHFNEKLFF.

The rearrangement uses TRBV6-2 or TRBV6-3 and TRBJ1-3, with D hard to call. CDR1 is MNHEY and CDR2 is SVGEGT in the germline V gene. V shed 2 bases and J shed 4 bases, with 12 bases lying between them. This CDR3 is 15 amino acids long. This CDR3 reads CASSYPTGLGNTIYF. In DNA, the CDR3 is TGTGCCAGCAGTTACCCAACCGGACTCGGAAACACCATATATTTT.

This chain connects TRBV1 to TRBJ2-1; TRBD2 is the table's D call, not checked against the DNA. TRBV1 is noted as a pseudogene. There are 16 residues in the CDR3. The CDR3 loop reads CTSSQYSEGGLGEQFF. CDR3 DNA: TGCACCAGCAGCCAATATTCCGAGGGGGGGTTGGGTGAGCAGTTCTTC.

The chain recombines TRBV9 with TRBJ1-1; D gene uncertain. The germline V gene encodes CDR1 SGDLS and CDR2 YYNGEE. CDR3 length equals 14 residues. Trimming removed 0 bases at V and 4 bases at J, with 10 bases between. DNA for the CDR3: TGTGCCAGCAGCGTAGAGCAGGAGGTCACTGAAGCTTTCTTT. Protein sequence: CASSVEQEVTEAFF.

Turning to this clone: Other DNA sequences in the sample encode the same CDR3. The J gene is TRBJ2-3, the V gene TRBV5-1, with unresolved D. Germline V gene data show CDR1 as SGHRS and CDR2 as YFSETQ. The CDR3 loop spans 13 amino acids. V gave up 3 bases and J gave up 0 bases, with 5 bases separating them. CDR3: CASSSTSTDTQYF. The CDR3 nucleotides read TGCGCCAGCAGCTCGACTAGCACAGATACGCAGTATTTT.

V usage is TRBV3-1 (or the pseudogene TRBV3-2) and J usage is TRBJ1-5; unclear D gene. V was pared by 4 bases and J by 6 bases, with 10 bases between. The CDR3 is 13 residues long. Per germline, CDR1 LGHDT and CDR2 YNNKEL (reference sequence). CDR3 protein: CASSPTFTQPQHF. CDR3 nucleotide sequence: TGTGCCAGCAGCCCCACATTTACTCAGCCCCAGCATTTT.

The chain links TRBV5-1 to TRBJ2-3; 10 bases align to TRBD1. V was clipped by 2 bases and J by 1 base; unmatched bases: 7. From germline, CDR1 is SGHRS and CDR2 YFSETQ. The CDR3 spans 17 residues. The CDR3: CASSFPSGTGGTDTQYF. The CDR3 DNA reads TGCGCCAGCAGCTTCCCATCCGGGACAGGGGGCACAGATACGCAGTATTTT.